The present TCR beta chain was sequenced within a study of T cell responses to AZD1222 COVID-19 vaccine (dated by TCRdb to the early 2020s). Regarding the research as a whole: A total of 233 trial participants underwent TCR sequencing, of whom some 210 received two doses of AZD1222 and approximately 25 received two doses of the MenACWY control vaccine. Enrollment into the trials was organized by age into subgroups of 18-55, 56-69 and 70-plus years, and those subgroups contained roughly 140, 27 and 60 TCR-sequenced participants, respectively.

A note on this clone: The specificity of this receptor is unknown. Per-base qualities were not stored, and no clone one base away is much larger.

The CDR3 regions of human TCRbeta chains were analyzed by immunosequencing. In the original analysis: Repertoire TCRs were matched against a reference library of SARS-CoV-2-specific TCRs generated with the MIRA antigen-specificity platform. Breadth was defined as the fraction of unique TCRs that were SARS-CoV-2-associated. Depth was defined as the fraction of total T cells that were SARS-CoV-2-associated. Using the MIRA data, every spike-specific TCR was mapped to the spike region that the TCR reacted to and assigned to either a CD4 or a CD8 class. Log10-transformed breadth and depth values were compared by one-way ANOVA with Sidak's multiple comparisons tests. As stored in TCRdb, this immuneACCESS dataset retains in-frame rearrangements with V and J assigned. A fraction of the clones does not appear; measured against another copy, unresolved V genes explain less than half of the discrepancy, and the remainder lacks a known reason. V and J calls and clone size are those listed in that table; D and trimming were worked out from the DNA. The sample table lists 150,000 to 200,000 clones, 80% to 90% of them with a count of one. The ten largest make up roughly 4% of the sample.

The CDR3 holds 13 amino acids from the cysteine to the phenylalanine. Just CDR3 DNA is preserved here, 39 bases in frame from base 1. In the germline V gene, CDR1 corresponds to SGHRS and CDR2 to YFSETQ. Between the V and J ends, shortened by 0 bases and 2 bases respectively, the junction contains 6 bases. Overall study results and their limits: Because no samples from the day 14 peak response were available, repertoires could be characterized only after the peak T cell response. Epitopes outside the regions mutated in the B.1.351 and B.1.1.7 variants were reportedly recognized by nearly half of the unique spike-specific TCRs. After two AZD1222 doses, both the breadth and the depth of spike-specific TCRs were significantly higher than at day 0 and than in MenACWY recipients. CD4 TCRs associated with the vaccine covered the entire spike protein, and the dominant responses were in regions 160-218 and 743-854. The 56-69-year group was small, and its depth increase did not reach significance, likely because of low power. Participants were mostly white British and included more females than males, and it was suggested by the authors that clonal diversity may have been underestimated. Only five to seven AZD1222 recipients were SARS-CoV-2 seropositive at baseline, limiting conclusions about previously exposed vaccinees.

What this sample's time point label stands for: about 28 days (+/-7) after the second vaccine dose. The treatment or condition label, as the study defines it: meningococcal conjugate vaccine given as trial control. Vaccinee samples came from UK trials COV001 and COV002, including a single-blind randomized controlled phase 2/3 trial of AZD1222 (ChAdOx1 nCoV-19) in healthy adults. Trial participant PBMC samples were collected at day 0 and day 28 after the second dose for TCRbeta chain sequencing. The receptor was isolated from an adult who received the MenACWY meningococcal vaccine as a control. The sequences come from peripheral blood, collected 28 days after the second dose of the MenACWY control vaccine. The chain links TRBV5-1 with TRBJ2-7; a tentative D match to TRBD1 spans 5 bases. The DNA sequence is TGCGCCAGCAGCTTGGACAGGACCTACGAGCAGTACTTC. Its protein product is CASSLDRTYEQYF. When the CDR3 is completed using the reference TRBV5-1 and TRBJ2-7 genes on either side, the full variable domain is KAGVTQTPRYLIKTRGQQVTLSCSPISGHRSVSWYQQTPGQGLQFLFEYFSETQRNKGNFPGRFSGRQFSNSRSEMNVSTLELGDSALYLCASSLDRTYEQYFGPGTRLTVT.